Sequencing of this T cell receptor beta chain was carried out in a study of cytomegalovirus exposure and HLA in healthy donors (dated by TCRdb to about 2017). Background on the whole study: According to an earlier analysis of around 600 of the donors, roughly 180 million T cells yielded 117 million unique TCR beta sequences and about 280 Gb of sequence data. A separate validation cohort of about 110 different subjects was used in addition to the roughly 670-subject first cohort. The aim of the study was to test whether cataloging public T cell receptors could identify signatures of past pathogen exposure. Using immunosequencing, the study profiled T cell repertoires from roughly 650 subjects and related those repertoires to cytomegalovirus serostatus. Because of strong linkage in the cohort, roughly five DR-DQ haplotypes were treated as single units for association and clustering. Across approximately 400 genotyped donors of the cohort, an average of about 240,000 unique TCR beta nucleotide sequences per donor were sequenced, and approximately 17% of those sequences were non-productive. To study patterns of TCR occurrence, a later analysis re-analyzed previously published TCR beta repertoires from more than 550 donors and added high-resolution HLA genotyping. Donor age, sex, ethnicity and CMV serostatus were compiled alongside the repertoire data. To predict cytomegalovirus infection status, the study combined high-throughput TCR immunosequencing, statistical association of individual TCRs with disease status, and machine learning. Both class I and class II loci were covered by HLA typing, at four-digit resolution. An earlier analysis of around 580 of the donors used high-throughput TCR beta sequencing to judge whether each TCR beta V gene segment behaved as functional or pseudogenic. Of the 300 to 450 genotyped donors, over 70% fell in the genetic ancestry cluster associated with self-reported Caucasian donors. Rather than using new phenotypic data, the later analysis identified candidate immune exposures from TCR beta sequences and from how often those sequences occurred across donors. Typing coverage varied by locus: roughly 629-630 donors for A, B, C, DRB1 and DQB1; roughly 500 for DQA1; some 610 for DPA1; roughly 450 for DPB1. A later genetic analysis used genome-wide SNP genotypes for about 55% of the 666 donors, treating that subset as a discovery cohort. An early release that covered 640 HLA-typed donors contained approximately 300 gigabases of sequencing data and tens of millions of unique TCR sequences. All discovery cohort repertoires had been generated using a single sequencing platform.

Library preparation employed the immunoSEQ multiplex PCR assay. For the multiplex PCR, a mixture combining 60 forward primers for TCR Vbeta segments and 13 reverse primers for TCR Jbeta segments was used. Amplification of the CDR3 region of rearranged TCR beta genes was performed with a multiplex PCR assay on genomic DNA. The amplified TCR beta libraries were sequenced on the Illumina HiSeq System as 87-base-pair reads. Concerning the study's data processing: In a later analysis, tens of millions of unique TCR beta chains were counted across the roughly 670 repertoires, and approximately 9.9 million of these chains were shared by at least two donors. A nearest-neighbor algorithm error-corrected the raw reads and collapsed the reads into unique sequences, merging closely related sequences to remove PCR and sequencing errors. To assign V, D and J gene segments, CDR3 sequences were aligned to IMGT reference sequences. For a sequence to be retained, at least a six-nucleotide match to both a V gene segment and a J gene segment was required. Rearrangements were called productive when the CDR3 lacked stop codons and stayed in frame with V and J; all others were non-productive. Following IMGT convention, CDR3 was defined as the stretch from the second conserved V-encoded cysteine to the conserved J-encoded phenylalanine. In an earlier analysis of 587 of the donors, sequences lacking an unambiguous match to a single V gene segment were excluded. In an earlier analysis of more than 500 of the donors, a V segment was called functional when productive rearrangements were above 56.7%, and segregating when the standard deviation between donors exceeded 5%. To diagnose cytomegalovirus status from the catalog of TCR beta chain sequences, a statistical classification framework was built. A later analysis assigned V and J genes by comparing TCR nucleotide sequences with IMGT/GENE-DB human TR gene sequences. In a later analysis, CDR3 sequences and most-parsimonious VDJ recombination scenarios were assigned using the TCRdist pipeline. A later analysis defined each TCR beta chain by its CDR3 amino acid sequence plus V-gene family, and excluded reads lacking a unique V-gene family. As a way to deal with suspected cross-contamination and a sequencing artifact, a later analysis dropped hundreds of nucleotide sequences that were highly shared and had low generation probability. In a later analysis, a clonal expansion index was calculated for each public chain from normalized within-repertoire ranks of inferred template counts. In a later analysis, generation probabilities were computed using a VDJ recombination model fitted to out-of-frame rearrangements, and the results were checked against IGoR. In a later analysis, hypergeometric tests were used to score TCR-TCR, TCR-HLA and TCR-CMV co-occurrence, with a repertoire-size bias correction applied to TCR pairs. In a later analysis, false discovery rates were estimated by permuting HLA or CMV assignments 20 times. In a later analysis, co-occurring TCRs were grouped using DBSCAN, and TCRdist sequence similarity was added for clustering within HLA-allele-positive subsets. For co-occurrence clustering, repertoires with fewer than 30,000 or more than 120,000 public chains were excluded, along with a handful of repertoires with anomalous nucleotide sharing. TCRdb stores this immuneACCESS table with in-frame sequences only. Part of the clones is absent; in the studies checked, under half of the shortfall reflects unresolved V genes, and no reason is known for the rest. Clonal size and the V and J genes are those of that table, whereas D and trimming came from the DNA. In all, the sample holds about 150,000 clones, and over 60% of those were seen once. The ten largest clones represent roughly 2% of the sample.

The cohort was made up of 666 healthy bone marrow donors. All cohort members were sampled while nominally healthy, although unrecorded immune exposures were likely present. The donor tested CMV seronegative and was one of the 352 seronegative cohort members. A peripheral blood sample was collected from each donor, and TCR beta sequencing was performed on peripheral blood mononuclear cells. The Qiagen DNeasy Blood Extraction Kit was used to extract genomic DNA from the blood cell samples. CDR1 MDHEN and CDR2 SYDVKM are derived from the germline V gene. V is cut back by 6 bases and J by 2 bases, with 9 bases in the junction unmatched. The CDR3 numbers 15 residues from cysteine through phenylalanine. Only the CDR3 DNA is retained, 45 bases long and in frame from the first base. Concerning this clone: This clone's antigen is unknown. Base-call qualities are not available, and no considerably larger clone is one nucleotide away.

Here is what the overall study found, with its caveats: In the study, 150 to 200 TCR beta chains were listed as associated with cytomegalovirus. Sequencing depth was assumed to be roughly uniform across donors in the presence/absence analyses, though that assumption may not hold. A further reported finding was that TCR beta sequences accurately predicted the HLA-A and HLA-B alleles for most subjects in the first cohort. Several of the top co-occurrence clusters appeared to be linked to parvovirus B19, influenza, CMV and Epstein-Barr virus, according to a later analysis. According to the authors, the approach could potentially be generalized to other disease states and immunological phenotypes. For the cohort, immune exposure information was limited to CMV serostatus. Cytomegalovirus status was reported to be diagnosed by the classifier with high specificity and sensitivity in both the original and validation cohorts. In a later analysis, most CMV-associated TCR beta chains were found to appear HLA-restricted, with HLA associations seemingly driven largely by CMV exposure. HLA typing was unavailable for some donors at each locus, so association tests used only the typed subset. In a later analysis, around 17,000 TCR beta sequences were associated with specific HLA alleles at a false discovery rate of 0.05. V-gene and J-gene trimming of TCR beta chains was associated with a missense DCLRE1C variant in a later genetic analysis, and the association was replicated in an independent cohort. Compared with equally common non-associated chains, HLA-associated TCR beta chains in a later analysis were more clonally expanded and had lower generation probabilities. A cluster of highly shared sequence variants was judged likely to represent a technical artifact of the sequencing pipeline. Because the 87-base-pair reads could not distinguish some IMGT-functional V segments, including TRBV6-2 and TRBV6-3, those segments were excluded. The cohort was sequenced for TCR beta chains only, and without alpha or paired-chain data the features that could be detected were limited. An earlier analysis of some 560 of the donors showed that most TCR beta V segments appeared in productive rearrangements either about 87% or about 30% of the time, which broadly matched IMGT annotations. Compared with the 666-donor mean, donors in an Asian-associated ancestry cluster had fewer N-insertions in productive TCRs, according to a later genetic analysis. Strong co-occurrence of HLA alleles, especially DR and DQ, made assigning TCR associations to individual alleles difficult. Correlated functional status among segregating V segments might reflect linkage disequilibrium, but an unknown experimental factor could not be ruled out. Because counts were too low, about 15 rarely observed V segments, including chromosome 9 orphons, were left out of the earlier analysis of 587 of the donors. In a later analysis, the rate of TCR association differed among HLA loci, with DRB1 alleles having the most associated TCRs and HLA-C alleles having the fewest. Three of the identified cytomegalovirus-associated TCR beta chains were confirmed in vitro to be specific for cytomegalovirus antigens. Most TCR sequences were observed very rarely across donors, whereas some public TCRs were present in many individuals.

The source material was PBMCs. The receptor comes from a woman aged 40 to 55 in good health and CMV-seronegative. The rearrangement joined TRBV28 to TRBJ2-7, and TRBD1 aligns with 8 junction nucleotides. CDR3 loop: CASSPLGQGTYEQYF. In nucleotides, the sequence is TGTGCCAGCAGCCCCCTCGGACAGGGTACCTACGAGCAGTACTTC.